The entry that follows covers one T cell receptor (beta chain) sequence. Antigen: not known. This sample is part of a study of shared clonotypes between healthy human individuals. As for the study in general: Each donor's CD8 memory used one plate, CD8 naive two, each CD4 subset three. Study conclusions and caveats: As a rule, naive subsets had a larger estimated richness than memory subsets. Enrolling few donors narrowed the genetic and exposure-history diversity that was represented.

CDR1 and CDR2 (germline): MGHDK, SYGVNS. The CDR3 contains 14 residues. Deletions cut 3 bases from V and 6 bases from J, with 11 bases between. Every subset had its genomic DNA shared out evenly among several immunoSEQ plates. Profiled with immunoSEQ multiplex PCR; TCRdb holds only in-frame clones, not every one. The data contain around 750,000 clones, roughly 70% of them singletons. The chain links TRBV25-1 to TRBJ2-2; D is unclear. Sequenced input: memory CD4+ T cells sorted from blood. The subset denotes: CD45RA-negative fraction. The sequence was collected from a woman aged 25 to 39 in good health. CDR3 DNA: TGTGCCAGCAGTGAGCACATCGCGGCCGGGGAGCTGTTTTTT. Translation: CASSEHIAAGELFF.